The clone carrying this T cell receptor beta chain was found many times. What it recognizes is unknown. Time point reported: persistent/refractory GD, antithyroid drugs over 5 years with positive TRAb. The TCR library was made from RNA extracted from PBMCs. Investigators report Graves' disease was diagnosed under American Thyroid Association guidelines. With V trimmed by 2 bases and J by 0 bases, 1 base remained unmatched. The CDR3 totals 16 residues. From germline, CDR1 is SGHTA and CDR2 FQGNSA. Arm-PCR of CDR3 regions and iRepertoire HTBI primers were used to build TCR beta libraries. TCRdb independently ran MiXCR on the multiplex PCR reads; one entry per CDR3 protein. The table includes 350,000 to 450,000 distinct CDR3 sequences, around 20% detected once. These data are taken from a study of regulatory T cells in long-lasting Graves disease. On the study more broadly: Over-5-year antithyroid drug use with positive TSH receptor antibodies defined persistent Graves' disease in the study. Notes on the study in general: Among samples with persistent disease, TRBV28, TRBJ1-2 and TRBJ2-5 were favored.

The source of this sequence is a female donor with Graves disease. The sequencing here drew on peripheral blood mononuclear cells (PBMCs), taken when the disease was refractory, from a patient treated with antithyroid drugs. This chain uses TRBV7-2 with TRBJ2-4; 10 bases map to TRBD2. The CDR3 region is CASSLLAGVAKNIQYF. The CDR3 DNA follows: TGTGCCAGCAGCTTACTAGCGGGAGTAGCCAAAAACATTCAGTACTTC.